This T cell receptor beta chain was profiled in a study of T-cell reconstitution after alpha-beta-depleted transplantation in children. Study results and limitations: The study reportedly traced alpha-beta T cells about two months after transplant to several hundred expanded graft clones. One year after transplant, T-cell counts and diversity came mostly from newly produced T cells. High day-60 TCRbeta diversity in some patients came from surviving recipient T cells and thymic progenitors.

J gave up 0 bases and V 7 bases, and 15 bases lay outside the gene matches. This CDR3 region has 17 residues. CDR1 DFQATT and CDR2 SNEGSKA come from the germline V gene (reference sequence). This clonotype has a count of ten or more. Its specificity is not known. Unique molecular identifiers tagged the TCRbeta library. A single record per CDR3 protein comes from TCRdb applying MiXCR to the PCR reads. The table records a few hundred thousand distinct CDR3 sequences, about an eighth of them present only once. Sequencing was performed on PBMCs, mostly from graft donor cells, taken 360 days after TCRalphabeta/CD19-depleted stem cell transplant. This clonotype was sampled from a male patient under 18 who had a stem cell transplant for acute myeloid leukemia, so the T cells may come from the graft donor. The chain has TRBV20-1 and TRBJ2-7; 10 bases line up with TRBD2. The chain's CDR3 is CSVLGTSARGSSYEQYF. As DNA, the CDR3 is TGCAGTGTTTTGGGGACTAGCGCGAGGGGCAGCTCCTACGAGCAGTACTTC.